A selection of T cell receptor beta chains follows, all from one sample in a study of beta chain features in type 1 diabetes. Data came from immunoSEQ multiplex PCR; TCRdb stores just in-frame clones and leaves some out. The table includes 810,000 or so clones, 17% detected once. What was sequenced was naive CD4+ T cells from blood. Receptors were obtained from a woman younger than 30 in good health. The CDR3 runs from the conserved cysteine through the conserved F or W. The D gene is left open where the match is weak. Not every row has a clone size; where given, it reads once, few, many or a size class.

v_call: TRBV19
d_call: NA
j_call: TRBJ2-5
clone_size: NA
cdr3_aa: CASSIPGAETQYF
cdr3_nt: TGTGCCAGTAGTATACCGGGAGCGGAGACCCAGTACTTC

v_call: TRBV11-2
d_call: NA
j_call: TRBJ2-5
clone_size: few
cdr3_aa: CASSLMSIQETQYF
cdr3_nt: TGTGCCAGCAGCTTAATGTCTATCCAAGAGACCCAGTACTTC

v_call: TRBV7-9
d_call: TRBD1
j_call: TRBJ2-6
clone_size: few
cdr3_aa: CASSFLTGVASGANVLTF
cdr3_nt: TGTGCCAGCAGCTTCCTGACAGGGGTTGCGTCTGGGGCCAACGTCCTGACTTTC

v_call: TRBV9
d_call: NA
j_call: TRBJ2-2
clone_size: NA
cdr3_aa: CASSVEGDNTGELFF
cdr3_nt: TGTGCCAGCAGCGTAGAAGGAGACAACACCGGGGAGCTGTTTTTT

v_call: TRBV7-2
d_call: TRBD2
j_call: TRBJ2-7
clone_size: few
cdr3_aa: CASSLVRGSDEQYF
cdr3_nt: TGTGCCAGCAGCTTAGTGCGGGGGTCGGACGAGCAGTACTTC

v_call: TRBV6-5
d_call: TRBD1
j_call: TRBJ2-5
clone_size: NA
cdr3_aa: CASRDRGPSAQYF
cdr3_nt: TGTGCCAGCAGGGACAGGGGCCCTTCGGCCCAGTACTTC

v_call: TRBV19
d_call: TRBD1
j_call: TRBJ2-5
clone_size: NA
cdr3_aa: CATSGQAQETQYF
cdr3_nt: TGTGCCACTTCTGGACAGGCCCAAGAGACCCAGTACTTC

v_call: TRBV28
d_call: TRBD2
j_call: TRBJ2-5
clone_size: few
cdr3_aa: CASSVGSSGIVGETQYF
cdr3_nt: TGTGCCAGCAGCGTAGGCAGTAGCGGGATAGTGGGGGAGACCCAGTACTTC

v_call: TRBV7-9
d_call: NA
j_call: TRBJ2-3
clone_size: few
cdr3_aa: CASSLPGLSSTDTQYF
cdr3_nt: TGTGCCAGCAGCTTACCAGGTCTATCTAGCACAGATACGCAGTATTTT

v_call: TRBV29-1
d_call: TRBD1
j_call: TRBJ1-2
clone_size: NA
cdr3_aa: CSESLLETGSGYTF
cdr3_nt: TGCAGCGAGTCCCTTTTGGAGACAGGGAGCGGCTACACCTTC

v_call: TRBV9
d_call: NA
j_call: TRBJ2-3
clone_size: few
cdr3_aa: CASSVSPGLPLADTQYF
cdr3_nt: TGTGCCAGCAGCGTCTCACCGGGACTTCCCCTCGCGGATACGCAGTATTTT

v_call: TRBV6-1
d_call: TRBD1
j_call: TRBJ1-2
clone_size: few
cdr3_aa: CASSDGTDRAYGYTF
cdr3_nt: TGTGCCAGCAGTGATGGGACCGACAGGGCCTATGGCTACACCTTC

v_call: TRBV28
d_call: TRBD2
j_call: TRBJ2-3
clone_size: NA
cdr3_aa: CASSLRRTRATDTQYF
cdr3_nt: TGTGCCAGCAGTTTAAGACGGACTAGGGCGACAGATACGCAGTATTTT

v_call: TRBV20-1
d_call: NA
j_call: TRBJ2-5
clone_size: NA
cdr3_aa: CSASKGETQYF
cdr3_nt: TGCAGTGCTAGTAAGGGAGAGACCCAGTACTTC

v_call: TRBV7-6
d_call: NA
j_call: TRBJ1-1
clone_size: few
cdr3_aa: CASSPNRQAPEAFF
cdr3_nt: TGTGCCAGCAGCCCCAATCGGCAGGCCCCTGAAGCTTTCTTT

v_call: TRBV29-1
d_call: TRBD2
j_call: TRBJ2-1
clone_size: few
cdr3_aa: CSVKSQGLAGTNEQFF
cdr3_nt: TGCAGCGTTAAAAGCCAGGGGCTAGCGGGCACCAATGAGCAGTTCTTC

v_call: TRBV7-2
d_call: TRBD2
j_call: TRBJ2-2
clone_size: NA
cdr3_aa: CASSLVASGTGELFF
cdr3_nt: TGTGCCAGCAGCTTAGTCGCTAGCGGGACCGGGGAGCTGTTTTTT

v_call: TRBV28
d_call: TRBD1
j_call: TRBJ2-3
clone_size: NA
cdr3_aa: CASLLSGTGKRATGTDTQYF
cdr3_nt: TGTGCCAGCCTACTTTCCGGGACAGGGAAACGGGCGACGGGGACAGATACGCAGTATTTT

v_call: TRBV4-1
d_call: NA
j_call: TRBJ2-1
clone_size: NA
cdr3_aa: CASSQVLPGLGNEQFF
cdr3_nt: TGCGCCAGCAGCCAAGTGTTACCGGGTTTAGGCAATGAGCAGTTCTTC

v_call: TRBV6-1
d_call: NA
j_call: TRBJ2-5
clone_size: few
cdr3_aa: CASRQVQETQYF
cdr3_nt: TGTGCCAGCAGACAGGTGCAAGAGACCCAGTACTTC

v_call: TRBV7-9
d_call: NA
j_call: TRBJ1-1
clone_size: few
cdr3_aa: CASSFPNTEAFF
cdr3_nt: TGTGCCAGCAGCTTTCCGAACACTGAAGCTTTCTTC

v_call: TRBV7-9
d_call: TRBD1
j_call: TRBJ1-2
clone_size: NA
cdr3_aa: CASSFRQGDYGYTF
cdr3_nt: TGTGCCAGCAGCTTTCGTCAGGGGGACTATGGCTACACCTTC

v_call: TRBV19
d_call: NA
j_call: TRBJ2-6
clone_size: NA
cdr3_aa: CASSIAPTGSGANVLTF
cdr3_nt: TGTGCCAGTAGTATAGCTCCCACCGGATCTGGGGCCAACGTCCTGACTTTC

v_call: TRBV4-3
d_call: NA
j_call: TRBJ2-1
clone_size: few
cdr3_aa: CASREDPNEQFF
cdr3_nt: TGCGCCAGCAGGGAAGACCCCAATGAGCAGTTCTTC

v_call: TRBV10-2
d_call: NA
j_call: TRBJ2-1
clone_size: NA
cdr3_aa: CASTSGRTWSGQSSYNEQFF
cdr3_nt: TGCGCCAGCACGTCGGGGCGCACGTGGTCTGGACAGAGCTCCTACAATGAGCAGTTCTTC

v_call: TRBV25-1
d_call: NA
j_call: TRBJ1-2
clone_size: NA
cdr3_aa: CASSESPYNYGYTF
cdr3_nt: TGTGCCAGCAGTGAATCCCCCTATAACTATGGCTACACCTTC

v_call: TRBV5-4
d_call: NA
j_call: TRBJ2-1
clone_size: NA
cdr3_aa: CASSLSSEQFF
cdr3_nt: TGTGCCAGCAGCTTGTCGAGTGAGCAGTTCTTC

v_call: TRBV20-1
d_call: NA
j_call: TRBJ2-1
clone_size: NA
cdr3_aa: CSPRVDEQFF
cdr3_nt: TGCAGTCCACGAGTTGATGAGCAGTTCTTC

v_call: TRBV11-2
d_call: NA
j_call: TRBJ2-7
clone_size: NA
cdr3_aa: CASSLASISPYEQYF
cdr3_nt: TGTGCCAGCAGCTTAGCTTCCATTTCCCCCTACGAGCAGTACTTC

v_call: TRBV6-1
d_call: NA
j_call: TRBJ2-1
clone_size: NA
cdr3_aa: CASSDLGRRLATNNEQFF
cdr3_nt: TGTGCCAGCAGTGATTTGGGTCGGCGTCTAGCGACAAACAATGAGCAGTTCTTC

v_call: TRBV28
d_call: TRBD1
j_call: TRBJ2-3
clone_size: NA
cdr3_aa: CASSPRQGYTDTQYF
cdr3_nt: TGTGCCAGCAGCCCCCGACAGGGGTACACAGATACGCAGTATTTT

v_call: TRBV28
d_call: NA
j_call: TRBJ1-5
clone_size: NA
cdr3_aa: CASSSAGARDPNQPQRF
cdr3_nt: TGTGCCAGCAGTTCGGCGGGGGCCAGGGACCCAAATCAGCCCCAGCGTTTT

v_call: TRBV5-4
d_call: TRBD2
j_call: TRBJ2-5
clone_size: NA
cdr3_aa: CASSPLLAAQETQYF
cdr3_nt: TGTGCCAGCAGTCCACTACTAGCGGCTCAAGAGACCCAGTACTTC

v_call: TRBV28
d_call: TRBD1
j_call: TRBJ2-5
clone_size: NA
cdr3_aa: CASSFVTGGVGTQYF
cdr3_nt: TGTGCCAGCAGTTTTGTGACAGGGGGCGTTGGGACCCAGTACTTC

v_call: TRBV4-1
d_call: NA
j_call: TRBJ1-1
clone_size: NA
cdr3_aa: CASSQGGGRAFF
cdr3_nt: TGCGCCAGCAGCCAAGGAGGGGGTCGAGCTTTCTTT

v_call: TRBV6-6
d_call: NA
j_call: TRBJ2-7
clone_size: NA
cdr3_aa: CASGGETAAYEQYF
cdr3_nt: TGTGCCAGCGGGGGCGAAACGGCGGCCTACGAGCAGTACTTC

v_call: TRBV29-1
d_call: TRBD1
j_call: TRBJ2-3
clone_size: few
cdr3_aa: CSVTGGSDTQYF
cdr3_nt: TGCAGCGTGACAGGGGGCTCAGATACGCAGTATTTT

v_call: TRBV18
d_call: NA
j_call: TRBJ2-4
clone_size: NA
cdr3_aa: CASSSHSGPKNIQYF
cdr3_nt: TGTGCCAGCTCATCCCACTCGGGGCCCAAAAACATTCAGTACTTC

v_call: TRBV28
d_call: NA
j_call: TRBJ2-3
clone_size: NA
cdr3_aa: CASSSREDTQYF
cdr3_nt: TGTGCCAGCAGTTCACGTGAAGATACGCAGTATTTT

v_call: TRBV4-2
d_call: NA
j_call: TRBJ2-1
clone_size: few
cdr3_aa: CASSSKGTRVLKQFF
cdr3_nt: TGTGCCAGCAGCTCAAAAGGGACAAGGGTCCTGAAGCAGTTCTTC

v_call: TRBV18
d_call: NA
j_call: TRBJ2-1
clone_size: NA
cdr3_aa: CASSPIQGGSYNEQFF
cdr3_nt: TGTGCCAGCTCACCAATACAGGGAGGTAGCTACAATGAGCAGTTCTTC

v_call: TRBV9
d_call: NA
j_call: TRBJ1-4
clone_size: NA
cdr3_aa: CASSAGPTQANEKLFF
cdr3_nt: TGTGCCAGCAGCGCCGGACCAACGCAGGCTAATGAAAAACTGTTTTTT